The rows below give T cell receptor beta chains drawn from one sample of a study of blood T cell repertoires in COVID-19. Some clones are missing from TCRdb's copy, which holds only in-frame ones; the method was immunoSEQ multiplex PCR. The sample has some 320,000 clones, around 88% seen once. The sample taken for sequencing was peripheral blood. The receptor set was obtained from a woman aged 25-40 years who had recovered from COVID-19. The CDR3 runs from the conserved cysteine through the conserved F or W. A D gene is named only where the DNA matches it firmly. Part of the rows lack a size; the others show once, few, many or a class for expanded clones.

d_gene | j_gene | v_gene | abundance | CDR3aa | CDR3nt
- | TRBJ2-2 | TRBV30 | - | CAGRTGNTGELFF | TGTGCCGGGAGGACAGGGAACACCGGGGAGCTGTTTTTT
- | TRBJ1-1 | TRBV5-1 | once | CASSLGGQMNTEAFF | TGCGCCAGCAGCTTGGGAGGACAGATGAACACTGAAGCTTTCTTT
TRBD1 | TRBJ1-2 | TRBV7-9 | - | CASSFSRGRGRDGYTF | TGTGCCAGCAGCTTTTCTAGGGGCAGGGGGCGTGATGGCTACACCTTC
TRBD1 | TRBJ2-7 | TRBV4-2 | - | CASSSPGQGAIEQYF | TGTGCCAGCAGCTCGCCCGGACAGGGGGCTATTGAGCAGTACTTC
- | TRBJ2-5 | TRBV18 | - | CASSPPDQETQYF | TGTGCCAGCTCACCCCCGGACCAAGAGACCCAGTACTTC
- | TRBJ1-6 | TRBV5-1 | - | CASSLAWPAYNSPLHF | TGCGCCAGCAGCTTGGCATGGCCAGCCTATAATTCACCCCTCCACTTT
- | TRBJ2-1 | TRBV29-1 | - | CSVDRGSSYNEQFF | TGCAGCGTTGATAGGGGAAGCTCCTACAATGAGCAGTTCTTC
TRBD2 | TRBJ2-7 | TRBV2 | once | CASSDLAGVSYEQYF | TGTGCCAGCAGCGATCTAGCGGGGGTTTCCTACGAGCAGTACTTC
- | TRBJ1-4 | TRBV5-1 | once | CASRNLTGSQNEKLFF | TGCGCCAGCAGGAACCTGACGGGGTCTCAGAATGAAAAACTGTTTTTT
- | TRBJ2-5 | TRBV28 | - | CASSLDPGVETQYF | TGTGCCAGCAGTTTAGACCCGGGAGTGGAGACCCAGTACTTC
TRBD2 | TRBJ2-1 | TRBV28 | - | CASSSPGREINEQFF | TGTGCCAGCAGTTCCCCAGGGAGGGAGATAAATGAGCAGTTCTTC
- | TRBJ1-2 | TRBV28 | - | CASSDRPDYGYTF | TGTGCCAGCAGTGACAGGCCCGACTATGGCTACACCTTC
- | TRBJ2-7 | TRBV27 | - | CASSLIGDEQYF | TGTGCCAGCAGTTTAATCGGGGACGAGCAGTACTTC
- | TRBJ2-5 | TRBV27 | - | CASSLQTGQETQYF | TGTGCCAGCAGTTTACAGACAGGACAAGAGACCCAGTACTTC
- | TRBJ1-1 | TRBV2 | - | CASSEAVSQGGGTEAFF | TGTGCCAGCAGTGAAGCTGTATCACAGGGTGGTGGCACTGAAGCTTTCTTT
- | TRBJ2-3 | TRBV4-1 | - | CASSLYPGDTDTQYF | TGCGCCAGCAGCCTCTACCCGGGGGACACAGATACGCAGTATTTT
- | TRBJ1-4 | TRBV18 | - | CASSPERVANEKLFF | TGTGCCAGCTCACCAGAGAGGGTCGCTAATGAAAAACTGTTTTTT
TRBD2 | TRBJ2-3 | TRBV12-3/TRBV12-4 | - | CASSLGGDTQYF | TGTGCCAGCAGCCTCGGGGGGGATACGCAGTATTTT
- | TRBJ1-4 | TRBV20-1 | - | CSAKLREKLFF | TGCAGTGCTAAACTTCGGGAAAAACTGTTTTTT
- | TRBJ1-6 | TRBV19 | - | CASSMRPKIPF | TGTGCCAGTAGTATGCGGCCTAAGATCCCCTTT
- | TRBJ1-5 | TRBV12-3/TRBV12-4 | - | CASRGSFNQPQHF | TGTGCCAGCAGGGGGAGCTTCAATCAGCCCCAGCATTTT
- | TRBJ2-7 | TRBV6-2/TRBV6-3 | - | CASSYLGKPYEQYF | TGTGCCAGCAGTTACCTCGGTAAACCCTACGAGCAGTACTTC
TRBD1 | TRBJ1-4 | TRBV18 | - | CASSPGQGGTGEKLFF | TGTGCCAGCTCGCCGGGACAGGGTGGAACGGGCGAAAAACTGTTTTTT
TRBD2 | TRBJ2-3 | TRBV4-2 | - | CASSQSGLAGAGDTQYF | TGTGCCAGCAGCCAATCGGGACTAGCGGGGGCCGGGGATACGCAGTATTTT
- | TRBJ1-2 | TRBV5-1 | - | CASSLDQQGRLDLLGYGYTF | TGCGCCAGCAGCTTGGATCAACAGGGCCGGTTGGATTTACTAGGCTATGGCTACACCTTC
TRBD2 | TRBJ2-1 | TRBV28 | few | CASRVGGTSAYNEQFF | TGTGCCAGCAGGGTGGGGGGGACTAGCGCTTACAATGAGCAGTTCTTC
- | TRBJ2-7 | TRBV7-8 | - | CASSLARWVPYEQYF | TGTGCCAGCAGCTTAGCGAGGTGGGTTCCCTACGAGCAGTACTTC
TRBD2 | TRBJ2-1 | TRBV6-6 | - | CASQGGGPYNEQFF | TGTGCCAGTCAGGGCGGGGGGCCCTACAATGAGCAGTTCTTC